Each of the 27 T cell receptor beta chains below was sequenced from the same sample in a study of PD-L1 blockade in urothelial cancer. Described time point: pretreatment peripheral blood. Repertoires were generated with immunoSEQ multiplex PCR, while TCRdb's copy carries only in-frame clones and drops some. The data hold 45,000 to 55,000 clones, with 60% to 85% observed a single time. The sample was PBMCs, taken around atezolizumab (anti-PD-L1) treatment. The receptor source for this set is a man between 65 and 80 years old with urothelial cancer.

In this sample, this clone turned up a few times. The gene calls are TRBV11-3 and TRBJ2-1; 10 bases are a match to TRBD2. The CDR3 covers 15 residues. Germline assignment: CDR1 SGHNT and CDR2 YENEEA. Trimming removed 6 bases from V and 4 bases from J; junction bases left unmatched: 6. The CDR3 is CASSSGTSVYNEQFF. The CDR3 DNA reads as TGTGCCAGCAGTTCCGGGACTAGCGTTTACAATGAGCAGTTCTTC.

This chain connects TRBV7-9 to TRBJ1-1, with unresolved D. CDR1 and CDR2 from the germline V gene are SEHNR and FQNEAQ (reference sequence). The length of the CDR3 is 13 residues. V lost 6 bases to trimming and J lost 0 bases, with 8 bases between them. CDR3 nucleotides: TGTGCCAGCAGGTCCGGGATGAACACTGAAGCTTTCTTT. This encodes CASRSGMNTEAFF.

The genes are TRBV11-2 and TRBJ2-3; the D is unclear. The CDR3 runs to 13 residues. The V end lost 8 bases, the J end lost 8 bases, and 17 bases lay between the germline ends. CDR1 is SGHAT and CDR2 is FQNNGV in the germline V gene. CDR3 sequence (DNA): TGTGCCAGCGTGAAGACTCCCGAAGGTACGCAGTATTTT. The encoded protein is CASVKTPEGTQYF.

This rearrangement joins TRBV27 to TRBJ2-3, with a weak D call TRBD2 (7 bases). CDR3 length equals 17 residues. Germline V gene lookup returns CDR1 MNHEY and CDR2 SMNVEV (reference sequence). V was pared by 4 bases and J by 2 bases, with 19 bases between. The CDR3 sequence is CASSSGGRGVFTDTQYF. The CDR3 nucleotides read TGTGCCAGCAGTTCGGGAGGCAGGGGAGTGTTCACAGATACGCAGTATTTT.

The CDR3 DNA is TGTGCCAGCAGTGAAGCTAGAGTGGTCACCATATATTTT. This codes for CASSEARVVTIYF. This chain links TRBV2 with TRBJ1-3; D is ambiguous. The CDR3 has 13 amino acids. V shed 0 bases and J shed 9 bases, with 9 bases lying between them. In germline, CDR1 is SNHLY, CDR2 FYNNEI.

In its sample, this clone was seen a few times. Other DNA sequences of this sample code for an identical CDR3. The chain couples TRBV2 to TRBJ2-3; 9 nucleotides match TRBD2. V was clipped by 4 bases and J by 2 bases; unmatched bases: 4. The CDR3 loop spans 15 amino acids. Per the germline V gene, CDR1 is SNHLY and CDR2 is FYNNEI. The CDR3 nucleotides read TGTGCCAGCAGTGGAGGGACTAGCTCCACAGATACGCAGTATTTT. This sequence encodes CASSGGTSSTDTQYF. The variable domain in full, with the rest retrieved from reference TRBV2 and TRBJ2-3, is EPEVTQTPSHQVTQMGQEVILRCVPISNHLYFYWYRQILGQKVEFLVSFYNNEISEKSEIFDDQFSVERPDGSNFTLKIRSTKLEDSAMYFCASSGGTSSTDTQYFGPGTRLTVL.

This chain joins TRBV5-1 and TRBJ2-7; D gene unclear. V lost 0 bases, J lost 1 base, and 8 bases lay in between. Germline V gene data show CDR1 as SGHRS and CDR2 as YFSETQ. The CDR3 consists of 14 residues. The DNA for the CDR3 is TGCGCCAGCAGCTTGGTCCTCACTTCCTACGAGCAGTACTTC. It yields the protein CASSLVLTSYEQYF.

This clone was counted once. This sequence joins TRBV5-4 and TRBJ2-7, with 10 nucleotides matching TRBD2. The CDR3 totals 14 residues. Per germline, CDR1 SGHNT and CDR2 YYREEE (reference sequence). V was pared by 2 bases and J by 5 bases, with 4 bases of the junction left unmatched. The CDR3 coding sequence is TGTGCCAGCAGCTTTACCGGGACTAGCGACGAGCAGTACTTC. Amino acid sequence: CASSFTGTSDEQYF.

The V gene is TRBV7-9, the J gene TRBJ2-2; D is perhaps TRBD2 (6 bases). Germline V CDR1 and CDR2: SEHNR, FQNEAQ (reference sequence). V lost 10 bases and J 4 bases, leaving 13 bases between the germline ends. The CDR3 extends over 13 amino acids. This chain's CDR3 is CAKRDSLTGELFF. DNA for the CDR3: TGTGCCAAACGGGACTCTCTCACCGGGGAGCTGTTTTTT.

V usage is TRBV9 and J usage is TRBJ2-3; tentative D call: TRBD1 (5 bases). Germline assignment: CDR1 SGDLS and CDR2 YYNGEE. This CDR3 has 15 amino acids. V lost 3 bases to trimming and J lost 4 bases, with 15 bases between them. CDR3 DNA: TGTGCCAGCAGCGGCCGTCAGGGTAACGCAGATACGCAGTATTTT. As protein: CASSGRQGNADTQYF. Full variable domain (remainder filled in from reference TRBV9 and TRBJ2-3): DSGVTQTPKHLITATGQRVTLRCSPRSGDLSVYWYQQSLDQGLQFLIQYYNGEERAKGNILERFSAQQFPDLHSELNLSSLELGDSALYFCASSGRQGNADTQYFGPGTRLTVL.

The sample holds one count of this clone. The chain couples TRBV5-4 to TRBJ2-1; D uncertain. The CDR3 has 14 residues. Germline CDR1 SGHNT, CDR2 YYREEE (reference sequence). Trimming stripped 0 bases from V and 7 bases from J, with 11 bases between. In DNA, the CDR3 is TGTGCCAGCAGCTTGGCGTTAGCCACGAATGAGCAGTTCTTC. Translating it yields CASSLALATNEQFF.

The chain carries TRBV5-1 and TRBJ2-7; possibly TRBD2 for D (6 bases). The CDR3 length is 13 residues. CDR1 SGHRS and CDR2 YFSETQ come from the germline V gene. V lost 4 bases to trimming and J lost 3 bases, with 11 bases between them. The CDR3 spells CASSPEGGYEQYF. The CDR3 DNA is TGCGCCAGCAGCCCGGAGGGAGGCTACGAGCAGTACTTC.

The chain has TRBV11-3 and TRBJ2-1; D unresolved. Germline V lookup: CDR1 SGHNT, CDR2 YENEEA. V was trimmed by 2 bases and J by 4 bases, leaving 6 bases between them. The CDR3 is made up of 13 amino acids. The CDR3: CASSLFRYNEQFF. The CDR3 DNA is TGTGCCAGCAGCTTATTCAGGTACAATGAGCAGTTCTTC.

The rearrangement joins TRBV19 to TRBJ2-1; TRBD2 agrees at 11 bases. Germline-derived CDR1 and CDR2 are LNHDA and SQIVND (reference sequence). The CDR3 spans 15 residues. After removal of 7 bases from V and 5 bases from J, the junction contained 7 bases not matched to a gene. This CDR3 is CASTSTSGTDNEQFF. CDR3 bases: TGTGCCAGTACCTCGACTAGCGGGACTGACAATGAGCAGTTCTTC.

This chain links TRBV4-1 with TRBJ2-5; TRBD1 agrees at 10 bases. This CDR3 is built from 15 residues. V shed 5 bases and J 1 base; nucleotides not matched to a gene: 4. The germline V gene has CDR1 MGHRA and CDR2 YSYEKL. As DNA, the CDR3 is TGCGCCAGCAGCAAGGACAGGGGGGCCCAAGAGACCCAGTACTTC. It specifies CASSKDRGAQETQYF.

The gene calls are TRBV6-4 and TRBJ2-3; the match to TRBD1 covers 7 bases. CDR1 is MRHNA and CDR2 is SNTAGT in the germline V gene. V was clipped by 6 bases and J by 0 bases; unmatched bases: 3. The CDR3 length is 14 residues. The CDR3: CASSPGQSTDTQYF. The DNA for the CDR3 is TGTGCCAGCAGCCCGGGACAGAGCACAGATACGCAGTATTTT.

The chain carries TRBV6-5 and TRBJ2-7; 14 nucleotides agree with TRBD2. In germline, CDR1 is MNHEY, CDR2 SVGAGI. Losses at the gene ends were 5 bases for V and 6 bases for J; bases not matched to a gene: 6. This CDR3 spans 15 amino acids. Here the CDR3 reads CASSTGTSGRGEQYF. CDR3 sequence (DNA): TGTGCCAGCAGTACTGGGACTAGCGGGAGAGGCGAGCAGTACTTC.

Only one count was recorded for this clone. V usage is TRBV19 and J usage is TRBJ2-3; a weak D match, TRBD1 (6 bases). Per the germline V gene, CDR1 is LNHDA and CDR2 is SQIVND (reference sequence). The V end was cut by 7 bases, the J end by 4 bases, with 18 bases between. The CDR3 has 15 residues. DNA for the CDR3: TGTGCCAGTACCTTGGACAGCAAAGTTCCAGATACGCAGTATTTT. Protein sequence: CASTLDSKVPDTQYF.

The V and J genes are TRBV6-1 and TRBJ2-7; the D gene is possibly TRBD2 (5 bases). The CDR3 length is 15 residues. The V gene lost 4 bases and the J gene lost 6 bases, with 19 bases spanning the gap. CDR1 and CDR2 (germline): MNHNS, SASEGT. The CDR3 region is CASSVRNREKGEQYF. CDR3 sequence (DNA): TGTGCCAGCAGTGTAAGAAATAGGGAGAAGGGCGAGCAGTACTTC.

This rearrangement joins TRBV5-5 to TRBJ2-2; unclear D gene. Deletions cut 0 bases from V and 5 bases from J, with 8 bases between. Germline loops: CDR1 SGHKS, CDR2 YYEKEE (reference sequence). This CDR3 is 14 amino acids long. DNA of the CDR3: TGTGCCAGCAGCTTGGGTAGTTGGACCGGGGAGCTGTTTTTT. Translating gives CASSLGSWTGELFF.

This clone was recorded a few times. V is TRBV5-4 and J is TRBJ1-2; no reliable D call. The V and J ends lost 0 bases and 4 bases respectively, with 13 bases between them. The CDR3 covers 15 residues. CDR1 and CDR2 (germline): SGHNT, YYREEE (reference sequence). The CDR3 reads CASSLAQPTLYGYTF. CDR3 nucleotide sequence: TGTGCCAGCAGCTTGGCCCAGCCGACTCTCTATGGCTACACCTTC.

This chain links TRBV4-1 with TRBJ2-6, with 7 bases matching TRBD1. This CDR3 has 15 amino acids. J gave up 3 bases and V 1 base, and 0 bases lay outside the gene matches. Looked up from germline, CDR1 is MGHRA and CDR2 is YSYEKL. The CDR3 DNA reads TGCGCCAGCAGCCAAGGGACAGGTGGGGCCAACGTCCTGACTTTC. Its protein product is CASSQGTGGANVLTF.

The rearrangement uses TRBV7-2 and TRBJ2-3, with 8 bases lining up with TRBD2. Germline loops: CDR1 SGHTA, CDR2 FQGNSA. V lost 0 bases to trimming and J lost 1 base; unmatched junction nucleotides: 0. The CDR3 has 15 amino acids. CDR3 coding DNA: TGTGCCAGCAGCTTAGCAGCGGGGGGCACAGATACGCAGTATTTT. Translating gives CASSLAAGGTDTQYF.

V usage is TRBV28 and J usage is TRBJ1-5, with D tentatively TRBD1 (5 bases). CDR3 length equals 12 residues. Germline lookup yields CDR1 MDHEN and CDR2 SYDVKM. Trimming removed 7 bases from V and 8 bases from J, with 12 bases in between. The CDR3: CASTSGGKPQHF. Written as DNA, the CDR3 is TGTGCCAGCACCTCCGGGGGGAAGCCCCAGCATTTT.

The V and J genes are TRBV19 and TRBJ1-4; 7 nucleotides align to TRBD1. There are 11 residues in the CDR3. V shed 11 bases and J 8 bases; nucleotides not matched to a gene: 5. The V gene's germline CDR1 is LNHDA and CDR2 SQIVND (reference sequence). CDR3 nucleotide sequence: TGTGCCTCGGCAGGGGGAGAAAAACTGTTTTTT. This gives the protein CASAGGEKLFF.

The chain has TRBV6-6 and TRBJ1-1; 9 bases agree with TRBD1. CDR1 MNHNY and CDR2 SVGAGI come from the germline V gene (reference sequence). CDR3 length equals 14 residues. Losses at the gene ends were 4 bases for V and 7 bases for J; bases not matched to a gene: 7. CDR3 residues: CASSSGRGQGEAFF. The CDR3 region has the DNA TGTGCCAGCAGTTCGGGAAGGGGACAGGGTGAAGCTTTCTTT.

The V gene is TRBV18, the J gene TRBJ1-3, with a tentative D call TRBD1 (6 bases). The germline CDR1 and CDR2 sequences are KGHSH and LQKENI. V gave up 0 bases and J gave up 2 bases, with 17 bases separating them. There are 18 residues in the CDR3. CDR3 nucleotides: TGTGCCAGCTCACCACCGTCCCGGCGGGGGCTGACTGGAAACACCATATATTTT. It specifies CASSPPSRRGLTGNTIYF. The variable domain in full, completed from reference TRBV18 and TRBJ1-3, reads NAGVMQNPRHLVRRRGQEARLRCSPMKGHSHVYWYRQLPEEGLKFMVYLQKENIIDESGMPKERFSAEFPKEGPSILRIQQVVRGDSAAYFCASSPPSRRGLTGNTIYFGEGSWLTVV.